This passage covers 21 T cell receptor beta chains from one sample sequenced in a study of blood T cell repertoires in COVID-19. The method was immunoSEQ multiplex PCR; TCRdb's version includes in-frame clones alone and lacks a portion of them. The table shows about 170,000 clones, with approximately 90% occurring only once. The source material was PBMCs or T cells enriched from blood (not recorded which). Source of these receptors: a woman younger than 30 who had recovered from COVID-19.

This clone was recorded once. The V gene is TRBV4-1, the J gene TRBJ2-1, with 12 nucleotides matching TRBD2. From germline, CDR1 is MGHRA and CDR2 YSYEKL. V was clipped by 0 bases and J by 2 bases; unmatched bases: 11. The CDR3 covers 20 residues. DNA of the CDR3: TGCGCCAGCAGCCAAGATCCGGGGGGCCTAGCGGGAGGGCCCTACAATGAGCAGTTCTTC. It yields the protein CASSQDPGGLAGGPYNEQFF.

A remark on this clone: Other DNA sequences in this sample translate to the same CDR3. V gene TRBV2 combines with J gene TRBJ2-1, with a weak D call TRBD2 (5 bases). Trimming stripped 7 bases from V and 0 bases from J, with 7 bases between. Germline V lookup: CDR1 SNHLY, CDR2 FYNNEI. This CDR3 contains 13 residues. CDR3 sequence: CASNSGSYNEQFF. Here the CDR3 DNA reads TGTGCCAGCAACAGCGGCTCCTACAATGAGCAGTTCTTC. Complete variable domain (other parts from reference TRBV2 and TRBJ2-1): EPEVTQTPSHQVTQMGQEVILRCVPISNHLYFYWYRQILGQKVEFLVSFYNNEISEKSEIFDDQFSVERPDGSNFTLKIRSTKLEDSAMYFCASNSGSYNEQFFGPGTRLTVL.

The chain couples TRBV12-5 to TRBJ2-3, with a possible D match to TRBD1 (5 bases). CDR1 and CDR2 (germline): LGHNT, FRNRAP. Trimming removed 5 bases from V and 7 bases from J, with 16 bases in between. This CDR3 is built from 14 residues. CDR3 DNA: TGTGCTAGTGGTCCGGACATCCCGGGTAATACGCAGTATTTT. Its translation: CASGPDIPGNTQYF.

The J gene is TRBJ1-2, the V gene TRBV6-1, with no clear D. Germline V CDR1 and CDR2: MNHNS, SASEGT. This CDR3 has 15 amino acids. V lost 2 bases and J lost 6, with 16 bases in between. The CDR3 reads CASSERTGRTNGYTF. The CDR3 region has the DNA TGTGCCAGCAGTGAACGGACTGGGAGAACCAATGGCTACACCTTC.

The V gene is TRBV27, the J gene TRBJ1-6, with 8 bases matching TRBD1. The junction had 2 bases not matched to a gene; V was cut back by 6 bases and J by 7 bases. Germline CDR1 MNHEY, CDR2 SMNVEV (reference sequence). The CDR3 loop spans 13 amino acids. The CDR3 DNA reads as TGTGCCAGCAGGGGACAGGAAAATTCACCCCTCCACTTT. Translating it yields CASRGQENSPLHF.

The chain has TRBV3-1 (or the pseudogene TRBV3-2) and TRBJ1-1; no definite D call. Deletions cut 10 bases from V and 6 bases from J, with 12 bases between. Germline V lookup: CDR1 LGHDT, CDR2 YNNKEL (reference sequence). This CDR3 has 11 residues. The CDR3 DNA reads TGTGCCACTCGGGGAGATTCTGAAGCTTTCTTT. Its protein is CATRGDSEAFF.

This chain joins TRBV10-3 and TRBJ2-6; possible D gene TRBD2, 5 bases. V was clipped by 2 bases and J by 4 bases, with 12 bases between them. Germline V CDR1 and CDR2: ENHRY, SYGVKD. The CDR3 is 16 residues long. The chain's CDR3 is CAISEGRVLGANVLTF. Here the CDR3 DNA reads TGTGCCATCAGTGAGGGGCGGGTTCTGGGGGCCAACGTCCTGACTTTC.

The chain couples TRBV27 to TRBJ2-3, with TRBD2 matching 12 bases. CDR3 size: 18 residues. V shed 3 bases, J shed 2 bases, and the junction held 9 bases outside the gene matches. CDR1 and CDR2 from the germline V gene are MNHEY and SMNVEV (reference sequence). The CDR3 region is CASSLTSGRGRDTDTQYF. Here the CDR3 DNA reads TGTGCCAGCAGTTTGACTAGCGGGAGAGGGAGGGACACAGATACGCAGTATTTT.

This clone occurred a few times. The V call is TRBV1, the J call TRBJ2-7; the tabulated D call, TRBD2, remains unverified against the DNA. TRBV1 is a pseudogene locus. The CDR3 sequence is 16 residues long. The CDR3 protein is CTSSRRFGLASREQYF. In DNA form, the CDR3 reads TGCACCAGCAGCCGCCGGTTCGGTTTAGCATCGCGGGAGCAGTACTTC.

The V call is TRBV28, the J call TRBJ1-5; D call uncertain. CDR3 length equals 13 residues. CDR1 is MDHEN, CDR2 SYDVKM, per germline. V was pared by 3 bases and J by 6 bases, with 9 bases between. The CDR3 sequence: CASSFLGIQPQHF. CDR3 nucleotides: TGTGCCAGCAGTTTCCTAGGCATTCAGCCCCAGCATTTT.

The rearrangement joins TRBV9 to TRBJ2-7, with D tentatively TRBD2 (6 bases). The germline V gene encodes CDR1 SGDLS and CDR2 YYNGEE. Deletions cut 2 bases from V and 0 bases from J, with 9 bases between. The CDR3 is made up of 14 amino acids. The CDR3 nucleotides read TGTGCCAGCAGCGTGGAGGGTCTCTCCTACGAGCAGTACTTC. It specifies CASSVEGLSYEQYF.

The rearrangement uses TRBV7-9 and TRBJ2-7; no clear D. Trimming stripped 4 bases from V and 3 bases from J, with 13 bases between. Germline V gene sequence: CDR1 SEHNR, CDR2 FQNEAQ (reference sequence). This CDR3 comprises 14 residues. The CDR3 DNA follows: TGTGCCAGCAGCTCATCAGCGAACAACTACGAGCAGTACTTC. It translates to CASSSSANNYEQYF.

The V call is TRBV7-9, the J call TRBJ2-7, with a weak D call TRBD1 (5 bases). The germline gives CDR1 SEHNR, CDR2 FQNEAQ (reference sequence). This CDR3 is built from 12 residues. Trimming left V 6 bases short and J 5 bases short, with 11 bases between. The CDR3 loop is CASSFSRDEQYF. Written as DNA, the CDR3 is TGTGCCAGCAGTTTTAGCAGGGACGAGCAGTACTTC.

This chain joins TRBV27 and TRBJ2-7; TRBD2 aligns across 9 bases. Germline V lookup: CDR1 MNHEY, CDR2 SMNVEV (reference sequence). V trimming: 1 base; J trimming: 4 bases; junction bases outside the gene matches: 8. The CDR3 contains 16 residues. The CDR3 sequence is CASSLLAGDSSYEQYF. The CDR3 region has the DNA TGTGCCAGCAGTTTATTAGCGGGGGACTCTTCTTACGAGCAGTACTTC.

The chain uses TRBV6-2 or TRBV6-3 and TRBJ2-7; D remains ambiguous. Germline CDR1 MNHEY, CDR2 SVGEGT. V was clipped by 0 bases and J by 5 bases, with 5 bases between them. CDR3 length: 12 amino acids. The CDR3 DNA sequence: TGTGCCAGCAGTTACTCCCGGGACGAGCAGTACTTC. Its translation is CASSYSRDEQYF.

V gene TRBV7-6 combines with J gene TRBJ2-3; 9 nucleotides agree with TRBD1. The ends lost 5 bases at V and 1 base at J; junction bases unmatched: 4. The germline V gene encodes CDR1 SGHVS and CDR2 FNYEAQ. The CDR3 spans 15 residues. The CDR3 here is CASSTYRGRTDTQYF. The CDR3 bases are TGTGCCAGCAGCACTTACAGGGGGCGCACAGATACGCAGTATTTT. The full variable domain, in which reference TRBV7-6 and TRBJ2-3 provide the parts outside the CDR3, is GAGVSQSPRYKVTKRGQDVALRCDPISGHVSLYWYRQALGQGPEFLTYFNYEAQQDKSGLPNDRFSAERPEGSISTLTIQRTEQRDSAMYRCASSTYRGRTDTQYFGPGTRLTVL.

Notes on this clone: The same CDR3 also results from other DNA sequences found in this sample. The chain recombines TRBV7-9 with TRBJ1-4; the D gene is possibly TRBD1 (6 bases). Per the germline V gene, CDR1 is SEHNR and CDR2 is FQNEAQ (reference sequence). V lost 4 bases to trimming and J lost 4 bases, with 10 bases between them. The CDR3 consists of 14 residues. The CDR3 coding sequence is TGTGCCAGCAGCTCGACAGGATTTAATGAAAAACTGTTTTTT. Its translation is CASSSTGFNEKLFF.

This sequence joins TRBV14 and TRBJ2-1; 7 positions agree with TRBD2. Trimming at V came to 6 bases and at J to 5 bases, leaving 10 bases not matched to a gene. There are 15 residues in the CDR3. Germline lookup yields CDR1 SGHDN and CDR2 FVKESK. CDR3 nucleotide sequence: TGTGCCAGCAGGCCCTCGGGCGGGAGTAACAATGAGCAGTTCTTC. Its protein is CASRPSGGSNNEQFF. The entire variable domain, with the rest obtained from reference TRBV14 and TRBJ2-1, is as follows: EAGVTQFPSHSVIEKGQTVTLRCDPISGHDNLYWYRRVMGKEIKFLLHFVKESKQDESGMPNNRFLAERTGGTYSTLKVQPAELEDSGVYFCASRPSGGSNNEQFFGPGTRLTVL.

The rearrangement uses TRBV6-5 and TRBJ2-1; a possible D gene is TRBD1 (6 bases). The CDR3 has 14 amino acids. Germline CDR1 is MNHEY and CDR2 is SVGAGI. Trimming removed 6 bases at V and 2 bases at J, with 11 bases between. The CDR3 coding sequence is TGTGCCAGCAGACCAGGGGTGGCCTACAATGAGCAGTTCTTC. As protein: CASRPGVAYNEQFF.

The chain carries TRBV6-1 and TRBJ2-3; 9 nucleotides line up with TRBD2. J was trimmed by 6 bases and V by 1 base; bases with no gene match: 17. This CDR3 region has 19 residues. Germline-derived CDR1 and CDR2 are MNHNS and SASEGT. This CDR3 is CASSEVGGRAYVPRDTQYF. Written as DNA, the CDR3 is TGTGCCAGCAGTGAAGTGGGCGGGAGGGCCTACGTCCCACGGGATACGCAGTATTTT.

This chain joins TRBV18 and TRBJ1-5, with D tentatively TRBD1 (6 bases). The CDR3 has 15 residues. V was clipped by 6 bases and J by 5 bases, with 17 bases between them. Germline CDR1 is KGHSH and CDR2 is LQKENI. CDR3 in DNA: TGTGCCAGCTCTCTACTGGACAGTCCAGATCAGCCCCAGCATTTT. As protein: CASSLLDSPDQPQHF.